The T cell receptor beta chain described here comes from a study of blood T cell repertoires in COVID-19. Study in general: Collection of acute and convalescent COVID-19 samples took place in the United States, Italy and Spain. Nucleic acid was either cDNA or gDNA, and it came from T cells, B-cell-depleted T cells, or PBMCs.

From germline, CDR1 is MNHEY and CDR2 SVGAGI. The V gene lost 5 bases and the J gene lost 9 bases, with 11 bases spanning the gap. The CDR3 sequence is 12 residues long. In the original analysis: Reference gene primer amplification yielded estimated nucleated cell counts. Produced via immunoSEQ multiplex PCR; TCRdb's table is partial and in-frame only. V and J calls and clone size come straight from that table; D and trimming were deduced from the DNA. The table shows about 100,000 clones, with roughly 79% occurring only once. This clone was seen more than once but under ten times. This TCR derives from a man in his 70s with active or convalescent COVID-19. What was sequenced was peripheral blood. The rearrangement uses TRBV6-5 and TRBJ2-1, with D possibly matching TRBD1 (6 bases). The CDR3 DNA reads as TGTGCCAGCAGTACAGGGCTCGGTGAGCAGTTCTTC. The encoded protein is CASSTGLGEQFF.